Shown below are 29 T cell receptor beta chains from a single sample sequenced in a study of blood T cell repertoires in COVID-19. Clones were sequenced by immunoSEQ multiplex PCR, and TCRdb holds only the in-frame ones, with some missing. This sample has some 260,000 clones, with 84% found just once. Sequencing was performed on PBMCs or T cells enriched from blood (not recorded which). The receptors come from a young man with acute COVID-19.

J is TRBJ2-6 and V is TRBV7-9; 7 bases match TRBD2. This CDR3 is 17 amino acids long. The V and J ends lost 3 bases and 1 base, in that order; junction bases with no gene match: 6. Germline loops: CDR1 SEHNR, CDR2 FQNEAQ (reference sequence). CDR3 in DNA: TGTGCCAGCAGCTTGTACGGGGAGGGTTCTGGGGCCAACGTCCTGACTTTC. This translates into CASSLYGEGSGANVLTF.

The V gene is TRBV6-5, the J gene TRBJ1-3; D uncertain. There are 13 residues in the CDR3. Germline V CDR1 and CDR2: MNHEY, SVGAGI. V was pared by 2 bases and J by 4 bases, with 6 bases between. The CDR3 spells CASSYGQGNTIYF. For the CDR3, the DNA is TGTGCCAGCAGTTACGGGCAGGGAAACACCATATATTTT.

The genes are TRBV6-1 and TRBJ2-1; no definite D call. Trimming left V 2 bases short and J 16 bases short, with 9 bases between. From germline, CDR1 is MNHNS and CDR2 SASEGT. The CDR3 runs 10 residues. The CDR3 DNA follows: TGTGCCAGCAGTGAATGGTTCTACTTCTTC. The encoded protein is CASSEWFYFF.

The chain is built from TRBV2 and TRBJ2-1; 10 bases are a match to TRBD2. Per germline, CDR1 SNHLY and CDR2 FYNNEI. The CDR3 has 14 amino acids. V was clipped by 4 bases and J by 10 bases; unmatched bases: 7. This CDR3 reads CASSVSSGSQEQFF. The CDR3 bases are TGTGCCAGCAGTGTGTCTAGCGGGAGTCAAGAGCAGTTCTTC.

The rearrangement joins TRBV5-4 to TRBJ2-5; D possibly corresponds to TRBD1 (5 bases). CDR3 length: 14 residues. Germline lookup yields CDR1 SGHNT and CDR2 YYREEE (reference sequence). With 4 bases removed from V and 3 bases from J, the gap between germline ends came to 13 bases. The CDR3 here is CASSRPGSEETQYF. For the CDR3, the DNA is TGTGCCAGCAGCCGGCCAGGGTCAGAAGAGACCCAGTACTTC.

The chain couples TRBV7-9 to TRBJ1-5, with 7 bases aligning to TRBD1. The J segment lost 6 bases and the V segment lost 5 bases, leaving 13 bases of the junction unmatched. Germline V gene data show CDR1 as SEHNR and CDR2 as FQNEAQ (reference sequence). The CDR3 spans 16 residues. The CDR3 loop is CASSQEQGLGSQPQHF. CDR3 sequence (DNA): TGTGCCAGCAGCCAAGAACAGGGGTTGGGGAGTCAGCCCCAGCATTTT.

The rearrangement joins TRBV6-5 to TRBJ2-1, with 9 bases aligning to TRBD1. Germline V lookup: CDR1 MNHEY, CDR2 SVGAGI. CDR3 length: 16 amino acids. Trimming removed 3 bases from V and 1 base from J; junction bases left unmatched: 4. In DNA, the CDR3 is TGTGCCAGCAGTTATCGGGGACAGGGATCCTACAATGAGCAGTTCTTC. Protein sequence: CASSYRGQGSYNEQFF.

Note on this clone: The junction departs from the called germline gene at one end, perhaps through a read error. The chain couples TRBV5-1 to TRBJ2-3; 11 nucleotides line up with TRBD2. Looked up from germline, CDR1 is SGHRS and CDR2 is YFSETQ. The CDR3 covers 15 residues. The chain's CDR3 is CASSFRGLAADTQYF. CDR3 nucleotides: TGTGCCAGCAGCTTTAGGGGACTAGCGGCAGATACGCAGTATTTT.

A single count supports this clone. V and J are TRBV5-8 and TRBJ1-2, with D possibly matching TRBD1 (5 bases). From germline, CDR1 is SGHTS and CDR2 YDEGEE. The V gene lost 10 bases and the J gene lost 4 bases, with 23 bases spanning the gap. The CDR3 is 15 residues long. CDR3 sequence: CAPGRGTFGVYGYTF. CDR3 nucleotide sequence: TGTGCCCCAGGGCGGGGGACCTTTGGGGTCTATGGCTACACCTTC.

The V and J genes are TRBV6-5 and TRBJ1-6, with D possibly matching TRBD1 (6 bases). Trimming pared 6 bases from V and 5 bases from J, leaving 11 bases between. The CDR3 has 14 residues. CDR1 and CDR2 (germline): MNHEY, SVGAGI. CDR3 region: CASRQGPNNSPLHF. CDR3 bases: TGTGCCAGCAGACAGGGACCGAATAATTCACCCCTCCACTTT.

The chain combines TRBV5-1 with TRBJ1-1, with D unclear. The germline V gene encodes CDR1 SGHRS and CDR2 YFSETQ. Trimming pared 0 bases from V and 5 bases from J, leaving 11 bases between. CDR3 size: 14 residues. CDR3 protein: CASSLGYPGTEAFF. The CDR3 DNA follows: TGCGCCAGCAGCTTGGGGTACCCGGGGACTGAAGCTTTCTTT.

This CDR3 reads CASSAPDWGDNEQFF. CDR3 bases: TGTGCCAGCAGCGCCCCCGATTGGGGAGACAATGAGCAGTTCTTC. This chain links TRBV25-1 with TRBJ2-1, with D perhaps matching TRBD2 (5 bases). Trimming took off 6 bases at V and 5 bases at J, with 17 bases between the two ends. CDR3 size: 15 residues. Per germline, CDR1 MGHDK and CDR2 SYGVNS.

The J gene is TRBJ1-4, the V gene TRBV29-1, with 9 bases fitting TRBD1. Germline-derived CDR1 and CDR2 are SQVTM and ANQGSEA. This CDR3 contains 13 residues. With V trimmed by 5 bases and J by 7 bases, 5 bases remained unmatched. The CDR3: CSVLGQGSEKLFF. The CDR3 DNA is TGCAGCGTTCTAGGACAGGGGTCTGAAAAACTGTTTTTT. The complete variable domain, with remaining parts taken from reference TRBV29-1 and TRBJ1-4, reads SAVISQKPSRDICQRGTSLTIQCQVDSQVTMMFWYRQQPGQSLTLIATANQGSEATYESGFVIDKFPISRPNLTFSTLTVSNMSPEDSSIYLCSVLGQGSEKLFFGSGTQLSVL.

This chain uses TRBV3-1 (or the pseudogene TRBV3-2) with TRBJ2-2, with TRBD2 as a possible D gene (5 bases). The germline V gene has CDR1 LGHDT and CDR2 YNNKEL (reference sequence). CDR3 length: 17 amino acids. V dropped 1 base and J dropped 6 bases, with 18 bases sitting between them. CDR3 region: CASSQGRGWDLAGELFF. CDR3 coding DNA: TGTGCCAGCAGCCAAGGGAGAGGGTGGGATCTGGCCGGGGAGCTGTTTTTT.

The gene calls are TRBV5-4 and TRBJ2-1; D is possibly TRBD1 (6 bases). The CDR3 runs 16 residues. Germline V CDR1 and CDR2: SGHNT, YYREEE (reference sequence). Trimming cost V 0 bases and J 3 bases, with 13 bases left between them. The CDR3 protein is CASSLGHRVDYNEQFF. The CDR3 DNA reads TGTGCCAGCAGCTTGGGCCACAGGGTTGACTACAATGAGCAGTTCTTC.

V usage is TRBV6-5 and J usage is TRBJ1-6; D is perhaps TRBD1 (5 bases). V was trimmed by 5 bases and J by 11 bases, leaving 16 bases between them. This CDR3 has 14 residues. In germline, CDR1 is MNHEY, CDR2 SVGAGI. CDR3 protein: CASSRRSAGTPLHF. CDR3 bases: TGTGCCAGCAGTCGAAGGTCAGCAGGGACACCCCTCCACTTT.

The chain is built from TRBV7-2 and TRBJ2-4; TRBD1 is a possible D gene (5 bases). Trimming shortened V by 5 bases and J by 3 bases, and 20 bases separated the two germline ends. Germline-derived CDR1 and CDR2 are SGHTA and FQGNSA. The CDR3 has 17 residues. The CDR3 region is CASSRPQAPAGKNIQYF. For the CDR3, the DNA is TGTGCCAGCAGCCGGCCACAGGCCCCCGCCGGCAAAAACATTCAGTACTTC.

The chain links TRBV7-2 to TRBJ1-4; D is perhaps TRBD1 (6 bases). V was shortened by 5 bases and J by 4 bases, with 14 bases between the two germline ends. Per the germline V gene, CDR1 is SGHTA and CDR2 is FQGNSA. This CDR3 region has 15 residues. The CDR3 nucleotides are TGTGCCAGCAGCAGGCGGACAGTTCGTAATGAAAAACTGTTTTTT. This translates into CASSRRTVRNEKLFF.

The chain recombines TRBV6-5 with TRBJ1-5; possible D gene TRBD1, 5 bases. The V end lost 6 bases, the J end lost 2 bases, and 11 bases lay between the germline ends. CDR1 is MNHEY, CDR2 SVGAGI, per germline. CDR3 size: 14 residues. DNA of the CDR3: TGTGCCAGCAGAGGGCTCAGGGGCAATCAGCCCCAGCATTTT. Encoded protein: CASRGLRGNQPQHF.

The chain recombines TRBV24-1 with TRBJ1-2, with 10 bases aligning to TRBD1. The CDR3 is made up of 15 amino acids. Germline V gene data show CDR1 as KGHDR and CDR2 as SFDVKD. The ends lost 4 bases at V and 3 bases at J; junction bases unmatched: 4. The CDR3 spells CATSEAGTGDYGYTF. The CDR3 DNA follows: TGTGCCACCAGTGAGGCCGGGACAGGGGACTATGGCTACACCTTC.

The chain has TRBV28 and TRBJ1-2, with 9 bases identical to TRBD1. The length of the CDR3 is 17 residues. The V gene's germline CDR1 is MDHEN and CDR2 SYDVKM. V shed 3 bases and J 8 bases; nucleotides not matched to a gene: 16. As DNA, the CDR3 is TGTGCCAGCAGTTTTACGGGACAGGGAATTCCTATCCCAGGCTACACCTTC. This encodes CASSFTGQGIPIPGYTF.

The J gene is TRBJ1-5, the V gene TRBV19; TRBD1 matches 7 bases. The trim removed 5 bases at V and 7 bases at J, leaving 8 bases unmatched. This CDR3 contains 14 residues. Germline values: CDR1 LNHDA, CDR2 SQIVND (reference sequence). The CDR3 DNA reads as TGTGCCAGTAGTGTTACAGGGGATCGCCAGCCCCAGCATTTT. Translated, it gives CASSVTGDRQPQHF.

V and J are TRBV29-1 and TRBJ2-7, with D perhaps TRBD2 (6 bases). CDR1 and CDR2 from the germline V gene are SQVTM and ANQGSEA. V was shortened by 4 bases and J by 5 bases, with 15 bases between the two germline ends. CDR3 length equals 13 residues. The CDR3 here is CSVGGTVLDEQYV. As DNA, the CDR3 is TGCAGCGTTGGGGGGACTGTGCTTGACGAGCAGTACGTC.

The chain is built from TRBV7-9 and TRBJ1-1; possibly TRBD1 for D (6 bases). The germline V gene has CDR1 SEHNR and CDR2 FQNEAQ (reference sequence). CDR3 size: 14 residues. Trimming took 3 bases from V and 1 from J, leaving 9 bases between them. The CDR3 is CASSLTDRNTEAFF. CDR3 nucleotide sequence: TGTGCCAGCAGCTTGACGGACAGGAACACTGAAGCTTTCTTT.

The chain has TRBV27 and TRBJ1-1, with a weak D call TRBD1 (5 bases). In germline, CDR1 is MNHEY, CDR2 SMNVEV (reference sequence). Between the trimmed V and J ends, which lost 5 bases and 4 bases, there was a span of 17 bases. The CDR3 is 15 residues long. CDR3 DNA sequence: TGTGCCAGCAGTCCGACATCAGGGCGAGGCACTGAAGCTTTCTTT. It codes for CASSPTSGRGTEAFF.

The V and J genes are TRBV21-1 and TRBJ2-7; TRBD2 reflects the table's D call only, with no check against the DNA. TRBV21-1 is classified as a pseudogene. The CDR3 covers 14 residues. In nucleotides, the CDR3 is TGTGCCCGCGTCTCACCAAGGAGGACCTACGAGCAGTACGTC. Amino acids: CARVSPRRTYEQYV.

This clone appeared once. The chain links TRBV27 to TRBJ1-1; TRBD1 matches at 11 bases. Germline V lookup: CDR1 MNHEY, CDR2 SMNVEV (reference sequence). This CDR3 comprises 16 residues. V lost 2 bases, J lost 2 bases, and 4 bases stayed unmatched. The CDR3 coding sequence is TGTGCCAGCAGTTTAGGACAGGGGGCACCTAACACTGAAGCTTTCTTT. It codes for CASSLGQGAPNTEAFF.

Comment on this clone: At one end, the junction sequence differs from germline, possibly due to a read error. CDR3 sequence (DNA): TGTGCCAGCAGCTTGGGGGACAGGGCGAGCACAGATACGCAGTATTTT. It encodes CASSLGDRASTDTQYF. J is TRBJ2-3 and V is TRBV5-1, with 9 bases matching TRBD1. The CDR3 totals 16 residues. The V gene's germline CDR1 is SGHRS and CDR2 YFSETQ.

This clone was found once. The rearrangement uses TRBV6-5 and TRBJ1-6; 7 bases fit TRBD1. Germline trimming cut 6 bases from V and 7 bases from J; bases unmatched to any gene: 9. Germline CDR1 MNHEY, CDR2 SVGAGI. This CDR3 contains 15 residues. The CDR3 loop reads CASRASGTVNSPLHF. The CDR3 DNA sequence: TGTGCCAGCAGGGCCTCCGGGACAGTAAATTCACCCCTCCACTTT.